Listed below are T cell receptor beta chains from one sample, sequenced in a study of T-cell reconstitution after alpha-beta-depleted transplantation in children. TCRdb called the PCR reads again in MiXCR, with one record for every CDR3 protein. The sample shows 150,000 to 200,000 distinct CDR3 sequences, approximately 14% of them seen only once. The material sequenced was PBMCs from the stem cell graft donor, taken from the stem cell graft. Source of these receptors: a human donor who donated a stem cell graft to a child with acute lymphoblastic leukemia. The CDR3 runs from the conserved cysteine through the conserved F or W. The D gene is left open where the match is weak. The size field is filled for only some rows; it gives once, few, many or a size class.

D gene	clone size	V gene	J gene	CDR3 protein	CDR3 DNA
-	few	TRBV7-2	TRBJ2-1	CASSLVSGLGGNEQFF	TGTGCCAGCAGCTTAGTAAGCGGACTGGGGGGAAATGAGCAGTTCTTC
-	many	TRBV12-3/TRBV12-4	TRBJ2-7	CASRLDGSSYEQYF	TGTGCCAGCAGACTGGACGGTAGCTCCTACGAGCAGTACTTC
-	many	TRBV7-9	TRBJ2-1	CASSFRRDQYNEQFF	TGTGCCAGCAGCTTTAGGCGGGACCAGTACAATGAGCAGTTCTTC
-	many	TRBV4-1	TRBJ2-5	CASSQDQRQETQYF	TGCGCCAGCAGCCAAGATCAGCGGCAAGAGACCCAGTACTTC
-	-	TRBV5-8	TRBJ1-1	CASSFGGRTNTEAFF	TGTGCCAGCAGCTTTGGGGGGCGAACGAACACTGAAGCTTTCTTT
TRBD1	many	TRBV3-1	TRBJ2-3	CASSQGPGQGRRTDTQYF	TGTGCCAGCAGCCAAGGACCGGGACAGGGGAGAAGAACAGATACGCAGTATTTT
TRBD2	many	TRBV5-1	TRBJ2-7	CASSFGWTSGPSYEQYF	TGCGCCAGCAGCTTCGGGTGGACTAGCGGGCCTTCCTACGAGCAGTACTTC
-	many	TRBV5-1	TRBJ2-7	CASSLFGVDDYEQYF	TGCGCCAGCAGCTTGTTTGGGGTCGACGACTACGAGCAGTACTTC
TRBD1	many	TRBV7-9	TRBJ1-1	CASSAFGQGDTEAFF	TGTGCCAGCAGCGCATTCGGACAGGGCGACACTGAAGCTTTCTTT
-	many	TRBV5-5	TRBJ1-6	CASSLVSARGGRALHF	TGTGCCAGCAGCTTGGTGTCAGCGAGGGGTGGAAGGGCCCTCCACTTT
-	-	TRBV5-1	TRBJ2-7	CASSLRTHYEQYF	TGCGCCAGCAGCTTGCGTACTCACTACGAGCAGTACTTC
TRBD1	-	TRBV6-6	TRBJ2-5	CASSYRGQSETQYF	TGTGCCAGCAGTTACAGGGGACAGTCGGAGACCCAGTACTTC
TRBD2	many	TRBV5-1	TRBJ2-1	CASSLGLAGINEQFF	TGCGCCAGCAGCTTGGGACTAGCGGGGATCAATGAGCAGTTCTTC
TRBD1	many	TRBV28	TRBJ2-7	CASRSGTGDEQYF	TGTGCCAGCAGATCTGGGACAGGGGACGAGCAGTACTTC
TRBD2	many	TRBV20-1	TRBJ2-1	CSGRGASGSYNEQFF	TGCAGTGGTCGGGGGGCTAGCGGGAGCTACAATGAGCAGTTCTTC
-	once	TRBV19	TRBJ1-1	CASKSRTQTEAFF	TGTGCCAGTAAATCCCGGACACAGACTGAAGCTTTCTTT
-	many	TRBV5-1	TRBJ1-3	CASSSTVSGNTIYF	TGCGCCAGCAGCTCCACAGTCTCTGGAAACACCATATATTTT
TRBD1	few	TRBV7-8	TRBJ1-1	CASSLKGQGGRKNTEAFF	TGTGCCAGCAGCTTAAAAGGACAGGGAGGGAGGAAGAACACTGAAGCTTTCTTT
-	-	TRBV7-8	TRBJ2-3	CASSLAGTGSYITDTQYF	TGTGCCAGCAGCTTAGCTGGTACGGGCTCCTATATCACAGATACGCAGTATTTT
TRBD2	many	TRBV11-2	TRBJ2-2	CASSLHGLAGRSSGELFF	TGTGCCAGCAGCTTACACGGACTAGCGGGGAGGAGCTCCGGGGAGCTGTTTTTT
-	many	TRBV5-5	TRBJ1-2	CASSLESRGWGGYTF	TGTGCCAGCAGCTTGGAGTCCAGGGGATGGGGAGGCTACACCTTC
TRBD2	many	TRBV5-1	TRBJ2-2	CASSLRLAGSTGELFF	TGCGCCAGCAGCTTGCGACTAGCGGGATCTACCGGGGAGCTGTTTTTT
-	-	TRBV5-6	TRBJ2-5	CASTALGPQEAQYF	TGTGCCAGCACCGCCTTGGGACCACAAGAGGCCCAGTACTTC
TRBD1	many	TRBV28	TRBJ2-4	CASSFRAGGKNIQYF	TGTGCCAGCAGTTTCCGGGCAGGGGGCAAAAACATTCAGTACTTC
-	-	TRBV29-1	TRBJ2-4	CSVLLRVQNIQYF	TGCAGCGTTCTTTTACGGGTTCAAAACATTCAGTACTTC
-	many	TRBV12-3/TRBV12-4	TRBJ2-1	CASSLARQDNEQFF	TGTGCCAGCAGTTTAGCTAGGCAGGACAATGAGCAGTTCTTC
-	many	TRBV12-3/TRBV12-4	TRBJ1-5	CASSPKGGGLEWSNQPQHF	TGTGCCAGCAGTCCAAAGGGAGGGGGATTGGAATGGAGCAATCAGCCCCAGCATTTT
-	many	TRBV2	TRBJ1-1	CARSNSGGMNTEAFF	TGTGCCAGGAGTAATTCTGGGGGCATGAACACTGAAGCTTTCTTT
TRBD1	many	TRBV28	TRBJ2-5	CASRSGGVETQYF	TGTGCCAGCAGATCAGGGGGCGTGGAGACCCAGTACTTC
-	many	TRBV10-3	TRBJ1-3	CAISDTGTGPGNTIYF	TGTGCCATCAGTGATACTGGGACGGGGCCTGGAAACACCATATATTTT
TRBD1	many	TRBV25-1	TRBJ1-5	CASSESVQGNQPQHF	TGTGCCAGCAGTGAATCGGTACAGGGGAATCAGCCCCAGCATTTT
-	many	TRBV27	TRBJ2-5	CASSHAPLGQETQYF	TGTGCCAGCAGCCATGCCCCTCTTGGCCAAGAGACCCAGTACTTC
-	-	TRBV20-1	TRBJ2-7	CSAGGSGGPAGLYEQYF	TGCAGTGCCGGAGGGTCGGGGGGCCCGGCGGGGCTCTACGAGCAGTACTTC
-	many	TRBV11-2	TRBJ1-1	CASSPRGLISEAFF	TGTGCCAGCAGCCCCCGGGGACTAATCTCTGAAGCTTTCTTT
-	many	TRBV12-3/TRBV12-4	TRBJ2-7	CASTPDSLGYEQYF	TGTGCCAGCACCCCAGACAGCCTGGGCTACGAGCAGTACTTC
TRBD1	few	TRBV4-1	TRBJ1-5	CASSLQYDRGHQPQHF	TGCGCCAGCAGCCTCCAGTATGACAGGGGTCATCAGCCCCAGCATTTT
-	many	TRBV10-3	TRBJ1-1	CAISESDGHEAFF	TGTGCCATCAGTGAGTCGGATGGACATGAAGCTTTCTTT
-	few	TRBV12-3/TRBV12-4	TRBJ1-3	CASGTGFDTIYF	TGTGCCAGCGGGACGGGCTTTGACACCATATATTTT
-	many	TRBV5-1	TRBJ2-5	CASSFDLQETQYF	TGCGCCAGCAGCTTTGACCTCCAAGAGACCCAGTACTTC
-	many	TRBV5-5	TRBJ1-2	CASSYSDRQGGGYTF	TGTGCCAGCAGCTACTCCGACCGTCAAGGAGGAGGCTACACCTTC
TRBD1	many	TRBV5-1	TRBJ2-3	CASSHQTGSKTDTQYF	TGCGCCAGCAGCCACCAGACAGGGAGTAAGACAGATACGCAGTATTTT
-	medium-sized	TRBV12-3/TRBV12-4	TRBJ2-1	CASSLHGRNEQFF	TGTGCCAGCAGTTTACACGGAAGAAATGAGCAGTTCTTC
TRBD1	many	TRBV27	TRBJ2-2	CASSLRGTGNTGELFF	TGTGCCAGCAGTTTAAGGGGGACAGGTAACACCGGGGAGCTGTTTTTT
TRBD2	many	TRBV5-1	TRBJ2-3	CASSLQLADDSTDTQYF	TGCGCCAGCAGCTTGCAACTAGCGGATGATAGCACAGATACGCAGTATTTT
-	few	TRBV5-8	TRBJ2-3	CASPSPTASTDTQYF	TGTGCCAGCCCCAGCCCCACGGCTAGCACAGATACGCAGTATTTT
TRBD2	many	TRBV5-1	TRBJ2-7	CASSLLAGVKYEQYF	TGCGCCAGCAGCCTCCTAGCGGGAGTAAAGTACGAGCAGTACTTC
-	many	TRBV11-1	TRBJ2-1	CASSLPSGDEQFF	TGTGCCAGCAGCCTCCCGTCCGGCGATGAGCAGTTCTTC
TRBD2	-	TRBV7-2	TRBJ2-7	CASSPGLGPYEQYF	TGTGCCAGCAGCCCGGGACTAGGCCCTTACGAGCAGTACTTC
TRBD2	many	TRBV28	TRBJ2-1	CASRPGTRRNHVGSYNEQFF	TGTGCCAGCAGGCCGGGGACTAGAAGGAACCACGTGGGCTCCTACAATGAGCAGTTCTTC
-	few	TRBV29-1	TRBJ2-1	CSVRGYNEQFF	TGCAGCGTTCGGGGCTACAATGAGCAGTTCTTC
-	many	TRBV7-6	TRBJ1-1	CASSRRAYTEAFF	TGTGCCAGCAGTCGGCGGGCGTATACTGAAGCTTTCTTT
-	many	TRBV12-3/TRBV12-4	TRBJ1-1	CASSFGRDSEAFF	TGTGCCAGCAGTTTTGGCCGGGACTCTGAAGCTTTCTTT
TRBD1	many	TRBV6-1	TRBJ2-1	CASSPPTGTGNEQFF	TGTGCCAGCAGTCCCCCCACGGGGACAGGTAATGAGCAGTTCTTC
-	-	TRBV27	TRBJ1-1	CASSFSWDTEAFF	TGTGCCAGCAGTTTCTCTTGGGACACTGAAGCTTTCTTT
TRBD1	many	TRBV5-6	TRBJ1-2	CASSLRGTGGYGYTF	TGTGCCAGCAGCTTGAGAGGGACAGGGGGCTATGGCTACACCTTC
-	-	TRBV25-1	TRBJ2-3	CASSPHADTQYF	TGTGCCAGCAGTCCCCATGCAGATACGCAGTATTTT
TRBD2	few	TRBV6-1	TRBJ2-7	CASSPAGGRVGEQYF	TGTGCCAGCAGTCCCGCCGGCGGGAGGGTGGGGGAGCAGTACTTC
-	-	TRBV6-4	TRBJ1-4	CAGRTEFNEKLFF	TGTGCCGGCAGGACAGAGTTTAATGAAAAACTGTTTTTT